This TCR beta chain is from a study of monozygotic twins with inflammatory bowel disease. From germline, CDR1 is MNHEY and CDR2 SMNVEV (reference sequence). The CDR3 totals 13 residues. Investigators extracted total RNA from whole blood and did not sort T cells. cDNA synthesis was performed in eight separate reactions for each sample. The UMIs contained a 6-nucleotide sample barcode. They were added by template switching during cDNA synthesis. Reprocessing the 5' RACE reads, TCRdb reports a single entry for every CDR3 protein and omits DNA. The sample has nearly 450,000 distinct CDR3 sequences, and its top ten clones hold roughly 2.3%.

This receptor was taken from a human donor with ulcerative colitis or Crohn's disease, or a healthy co-twin of an affected twin (not recorded which). The sequenced sample was blood. The chain joins TRBV27 to TRBJ2-7. CDR3 sequence reads: CASSLGLNYEQYF.